This TCR beta chain was captured by sequencing in a study of blood T cell repertoires in COVID-19. The length of the CDR3 is 15 residues. The germline V gene has CDR1 MNHEY and CDR2 SVGAGI. Trimming removed 6 bases from V and 12 bases from J; junction bases left unmatched: 14. Clones were sequenced by immunoSEQ multiplex PCR, and TCRdb holds only the in-frame ones, with some missing. The table includes under 350,000 clones, roughly 80% detected once. The rearrangement links TRBV6-5 to TRBJ1-6; 7 bases agree with TRBD1. Sequencing was performed on peripheral blood. This receptor was obtained from a woman aged 50 to 60 who had recovered from COVID-19. The CDR3 sequence: CASSQGQVYLEPLHF. DNA for the CDR3: TGTGCCAGCAGCCAAGGACAGGTTTATTTGGAACCCCTCCACTTT.